Shown below are 21 T cell receptor beta chains from a single sample sequenced in a study of cytomegalovirus exposure and HLA in healthy donors. The primer mix had 60 Vbeta and 13 Jbeta primers. Repertoires were generated with immunoSEQ multiplex PCR, while TCRdb's copy carries only in-frame clones and drops some. The sample has 250,000 to 350,000 clones, roughly 88% seen once. Sequenced sample: PBMCs. Receptors originate from a man in his forties in good health and CMV-seropositive.

This chain connects TRBV25-1 to TRBJ2-7; 8 bases line up with TRBD1. J lost 3 bases, V lost 4 bases, and 2 bases had no gene match. This CDR3 is built from 13 residues. Germline loops: CDR1 MGHDK, CDR2 SYGVNS. DNA for the CDR3: TGTGCCAGCAGTGGGACAGGGTTCTACGAGCAGTACTTC. It is translated as CASSGTGFYEQYF.

Here the CDR3 reads CASSEGGQHYEQYF. CDR3 DNA: TGTGCCAGCAGTGAAGGGGGACAGCACTACGAGCAGTACTTC. V and J are TRBV2 and TRBJ2-7, with TRBD1 identical over 7 bases. V shed 1 base and J 3 bases; nucleotides not matched to a gene: 3. There are 14 residues in the CDR3. Per germline, CDR1 SNHLY and CDR2 FYNNEI.

Written as DNA, the CDR3 is TGCGCCAGCAGCCAAGATCTGGGCGCGAGCTCCTACGAGCAGTACTTC. Residues: CASSQDLGASSYEQYF. The chain carries TRBV4-3 and TRBJ2-7; no clear D. From germline, CDR1 is LGHNA and CDR2 YSLEER. CDR3 length: 16 amino acids. The V and J ends lost 0 bases and 0 bases respectively, with 12 bases between them.

Worth noting for this clone: A junction end diverges from the germline sequence, so it may reflect a read error. V is TRBV7-3 and J is TRBJ1-1, with a tentative D call TRBD1 (5 bases). CDR1 and CDR2 from the germline V gene are SGHTA and FQGTGA. The CDR3 extends over 14 amino acids. This CDR3 reads CAGSPGGPNTEAFF. The CDR3 DNA is TGTGCCGGCAGCCCCGGGGGACCGAACACTGAAGCTTTCTTT.

V gene TRBV4-3 combines with J gene TRBJ2-7, with D unresolved. Germline CDR1 and CDR2: LGHNA and YSLEER. The V and J ends lost 0 bases and 6 bases respectively, with 9 bases between them. CDR3 size: 13 residues. This CDR3 reads CASSQDWASEQYF. The CDR3 DNA is TGCGCCAGCAGCCAAGATTGGGCTTCCGAGCAGTACTTC.

In the case of this clone: Distinct nucleotide sequences in the sample also encode this CDR3. The J gene is TRBJ1-2, the V gene TRBV19, with TRBD1 matching over 7 bases. CDR1 and CDR2 (germline): LNHDA, SQIVND (reference sequence). V shed 6 bases, J shed 3 bases, and the junction held 4 bases outside the gene matches. The CDR3 contains 13 residues. Here the CDR3 reads CASSPTGDYGYTF. The CDR3 nucleotides are TGTGCCAGTAGCCCAACAGGGGACTATGGCTACACCTTC.

The chain carries TRBV5-1 and TRBJ1-2; tentative D call: TRBD1 (6 bases). CDR1 is SGHRS and CDR2 is YFSETQ in the germline V gene. V dropped 0 bases and J dropped 4 bases, with 10 bases sitting between them. The CDR3 loop spans 14 amino acids. Here the CDR3 DNA reads TGCGCCAGCAGCTTGGATCAGGGGATCTATGGCTACACCTTC. Amino acid sequence: CASSLDQGIYGYTF.

The chain links TRBV7-9 to TRBJ1-5, with no clear D. This CDR3 region has 14 residues. V lost 5 bases and J 0 bases, leaving 8 bases between the germline ends. Per the germline V gene, CDR1 is SEHNR and CDR2 is FQNEAQ (reference sequence). The CDR3 sequence is CASSLPDSNQPQHF. The DNA for the CDR3 is TGTGCCAGCAGCCTACCTGATAGCAATCAGCCCCAGCATTTT.

The chain joins TRBV19 to TRBJ2-3, with D unresolved. CDR1 is LNHDA, CDR2 SQIVND, per germline (reference sequence). V shed 5 bases and J shed 1 base, with 10 bases lying between them. This CDR3 region has 14 residues. The CDR3 DNA follows: TGTGCCAGTAGTTTTGAGCGTGGCACAGATACGCAGTATTTT. Amino acid sequence: CASSFERGTDTQYF.

This rearrangement joins TRBV28 to TRBJ2-7; 13 positions agree with TRBD2. The CDR3 spans 15 residues. Per the germline V gene, CDR1 is MDHEN and CDR2 is SYDVKM. The trim removed 5 bases at V and 4 bases at J, leaving 5 bases unmatched. The CDR3 protein is CASSPSTSGGYEQYF. CDR3 sequence (DNA): TGTGCCAGCAGTCCCTCGACTAGCGGGGGGTACGAGCAGTACTTC. The variable domain in full, with the rest retrieved from reference TRBV28 and TRBJ2-7, is DVKVTQSSRYLVKRTGEKVFLECVQDMDHENMFWYRQDPGLGLRLIYFSYDVKMKEKGDIPEGYSVSREKKERFSLILESASTNQTSMYLCASSPSTSGGYEQYFGPGTRLTVT.

The chain joins TRBV19 to TRBJ1-2; TRBD1 matches at 9 bases. Germline CDR1 is LNHDA and CDR2 is SQIVND (reference sequence). J gave up 5 bases and V 6 bases, and 13 bases lay outside the gene matches. The CDR3 is 16 amino acids. The CDR3: CASSPGQGWVSYGYTF. As DNA, the CDR3 is TGTGCCAGTAGCCCGGGACAGGGTTGGGTTAGTTATGGCTACACCTTC.

The rearrangement joins TRBV5-1 to TRBJ2-1; 11 positions match TRBD2. The germline CDR1 and CDR2 sequences are SGHRS and YFSETQ. V trimming: 4 bases; J trimming: 5 bases; junction bases outside the gene matches: 8. The CDR3 contains 16 residues. The CDR3 bases are TGCGCCAGCAGCATACAGGGACTAGCGGAAAACAATGAGCAGTTCTTC. Its translation: CASSIQGLAENNEQFF.

The genes are TRBV4-3 and TRBJ2-5; D unresolved. The ends were cut back, 0 bases at V and 1 base at J, with 6 bases in the middle. This CDR3 has 14 amino acids. Germline-derived CDR1 and CDR2 are LGHNA and YSLEER. The CDR3 is CASSQDTGQETQYF. The CDR3, as DNA: TGCGCCAGCAGCCAAGATACCGGCCAAGAGACCCAGTACTTC.

The rearrangement joins TRBV28 to TRBJ2-1; D is undetermined. Trimming pared 4 bases from V and 9 bases from J, leaving 16 bases between. CDR1 MDHEN and CDR2 SYDVKM come from the germline V gene. The CDR3 consists of 14 residues. The CDR3 nucleotides are TGTGCCAGCAGTTCGGGTCTCACCCTGAGTGAGCAGTTCTTC. Amino acid sequence: CASSSGLTLSEQFF. Using reference TRBV28 and TRBJ2-1 for the parts outside the CDR3, the full variable domain is DVKVTQSSRYLVKRTGEKVFLECVQDMDHENMFWYRQDPGLGLRLIYFSYDVKMKEKGDIPEGYSVSREKKERFSLILESASTNQTSMYLCASSSGLTLSEQFFGPGTRLTVL.

The chain recombines TRBV18 with TRBJ1-4; no firm D call. Germline-derived CDR1 and CDR2 are KGHSH and LQKENI. The V and J ends lost 1 base and 0 bases respectively, with 12 bases between them. The length of the CDR3 is 17 residues. The CDR3, as DNA: TGTGCCAGCTCACCACAGGTACAGACCACAACTAATGAAAAACTGTTTTTT. It is translated as CASSPQVQTTTNEKLFF.

The rearrangement links TRBV28 to TRBJ2-1, with 7 bases identical to TRBD1. The CDR3 is 15 amino acids. V lost 6 bases to trimming and J lost 0 bases; unmatched junction nucleotides: 5. Germline loops: CDR1 MDHEN, CDR2 SYDVKM. Written as DNA, the CDR3 is TGTGCCAGCAGACATGACAGGGTCTCCTACAATGAGCAGTTCTTC. It encodes CASRHDRVSYNEQFF.

The chain joins TRBV28 to TRBJ1-3, with D perhaps TRBD1 (6 bases). The V gene's germline CDR1 is MDHEN and CDR2 SYDVKM. The CDR3 extends over 15 amino acids. Trimming removed 5 bases at V and 6 bases at J, with 17 bases between. CDR3 in DNA: TGTGCCAGCAGTCGCCCCGGGGGGCTGGAAAACACCATATATTTT. Protein: CASSRPGGLENTIYF.

V usage is TRBV19 and J usage is TRBJ1-1, with D uncertain. V was shortened by 5 bases and J by 2 bases, with 9 bases between the two germline ends. The CDR3 runs 13 residues. From germline, CDR1 is LNHDA and CDR2 SQIVND (reference sequence). The CDR3 bases are TGTGCCAGTAGTCGCACAGCCAACACTGAAGCTTTCTTT. It codes for CASSRTANTEAFF.

The chain couples TRBV7-8 to TRBJ1-6; D perhaps matches TRBD1 (5 bases). With 6 bases removed from V and 5 bases from J, the gap between germline ends came to 14 bases. This CDR3 has 15 residues. Germline V lookup: CDR1 SGHVS, CDR2 FQNEAQ. This CDR3 reads CASSLGGANNSPLHF. Written as DNA, the CDR3 is TGTGCCAGCAGTCTGGGAGGGGCTAATAATTCACCCCTCCACTTT.

The CDR3 coding sequence is TGTGCCAGCAGTTTAGCAGCGGGAACCTACGAGCAGTACTTC. It is translated as CASSLAAGTYEQYF. This chain connects TRBV27 to TRBJ2-7; 7 positions match TRBD2. The V gene end was trimmed by 2 bases and the J gene end by 2 bases; junction bases not matched to a gene: 3. The V gene's germline CDR1 is MNHEY and CDR2 SMNVEV (reference sequence). The CDR3 extends over 14 amino acids.

This chain connects TRBV7-2 to TRBJ1-5, with D perhaps TRBD1 (5 bases). V gave up 2 bases and J gave up 2 bases, with 10 bases separating them. The CDR3 spans 15 residues. Germline CDR1 is SGHTA and CDR2 is FQGNSA. CDR3 region: CASSLRGSGNQPQHF. The CDR3 region has the DNA TGTGCCAGCAGCTTACGGGGGAGCGGCAATCAGCCCCAGCATTTT.